This entry is about one T cell receptor (beta chain). Its antigen is undetermined. Vbeta (60) and Jbeta (13) primers were used in the PCR. Repertoires were generated with immunoSEQ multiplex PCR, while TCRdb's copy carries only in-frame clones and drops some. The sample lists 95,000 to 110,000 clones; approximately 66% were seen once. The germline CDR1 and CDR2 sequences are GTSNPN and SVGIG (reference sequence). The CDR3 runs to 16 residues. J gave up 7 bases and V 1 base, and 7 bases lay outside the gene matches. The record originates from a study of cytomegalovirus exposure and HLA in healthy donors. Overall study results and limits: Later, an analysis found that common viral pathogens appeared to be linked with several of the most significant clusters. In a later analysis, TCR beta V- and J-gene trimming was associated with a missense DCLRE1C variant. What a later analysis reportedly showed was that an Asian-associated ancestry cluster had fewer N-insertions than the roughly 670-donor mean.

This TCR derives from a woman aged 45-59 years in good health and CMV-seronegative. The chain couples TRBV30 to TRBJ2-3, with TRBD2 identical over 14 bases. The sample was PBMCs. The CDR3 DNA reads TGTGCCTGGAGTGGCTTGACTAGCGGGGGGGTAAATACGCAGTATTTT. This codes for CAWSGLTSGGVNTQYF.